Each of the 18 T cell receptor beta chains below was sequenced from the same sample in a study of cytomegalovirus exposure and HLA in healthy donors. PCR involved 60 Vbeta and 13 Jbeta primers. Profiling relied on immunoSEQ multiplex PCR, and the TCRdb table lists in-frame clones only, not all of them. The sample yields under 150,000 clones, more than 65% seen once. Sequences were obtained from PBMCs. These receptors were taken from a man between 50 and 59 years old in good health and CMV-seronegative.

This clone came up a few times. The chain carries TRBV27 and TRBJ1-1; TRBD1 is a possible D gene (6 bases). The V end lost 5 bases, the J end lost 0 bases, and 10 bases lay between the germline ends. The CDR3 extends over 14 amino acids. Germline V gives CDR1 MNHEY, CDR2 SMNVEV (reference sequence). The chain's CDR3 is CASSLQGLNTEAFF. The CDR3 DNA follows: TGTGCCAGCAGTCTACAGGGCCTGAACACTGAAGCTTTCTTT.

The V gene is TRBV25-1, the J gene TRBJ2-1, with 8 bases that match TRBD2. J lost 9 bases, V lost 11 bases, and 18 bases had no gene match. Per the germline V gene, CDR1 is MGHDK and CDR2 is SYGVNS. The CDR3 spans 15 residues. The CDR3 here is CAGTQTSGGQVEQFF. In DNA, the CDR3 is TGTGCCGGCACCCAGACGAGCGGGGGCCAGGTTGAGCAGTTCTTC.

The J gene is TRBJ1-5, the V gene TRBV2; a possible D gene is TRBD1 (5 bases). CDR1 is SNHLY and CDR2 is FYNNEI in the germline V gene. The CDR3 is 16 amino acids. Trimming pared 4 bases from V and 5 bases from J, leaving 18 bases between. In DNA form, the CDR3 reads TGTGCCAGCAGTGCACACCCTGGCCAGGGTGATCAGCCCCAGCATTTT. It yields the protein CASSAHPGQGDQPQHF.

The J gene is TRBJ1-1, the V gene TRBV6-6; the match to TRBD1 covers 7 bases. This CDR3 is built from 13 residues. The germline CDR1 and CDR2 sequences are MNHNY and SVGAGI (reference sequence). With 6 bases clipped from V and 7 bases from J, the junction kept 8 bases outside the gene matches. The CDR3 DNA sequence: TGTGCCAGCAGCCGACAGGGTACAGGTGAAGCTTTCTTT. Translated: CASSRQGTGEAFF.

V and J are TRBV7-9 and TRBJ2-3, with 7 bases aligning to TRBD2. This CDR3 region has 15 residues. The ends lost 5 bases at V and 0 bases at J; junction bases unmatched: 5. Germline V lookup: CDR1 SEHNR, CDR2 FQNEAQ (reference sequence). The CDR3 coding sequence is TGTGCCAGCAGCGACGGGACTACGAGCACAGATACGCAGTATTTT. Protein: CASSDGTTSTDTQYF.

This chain links TRBV5-8 with TRBJ1-1, with no clear D. The V and J ends lost 6 bases and 2 bases respectively, with 23 bases between them. CDR1 is SGHTS and CDR2 is YDEGEE in the germline V gene. The CDR3 is 17 residues long. The CDR3 protein is CASTPYSGGQINTEAFF. The CDR3, as DNA: TGTGCCAGCACCCCGTACTCCGGCGGGCAGATCAACACTGAAGCTTTCTTT. The full variable domain, with the rest looked up from reference TRBV5-8 and TRBJ1-1, is EAGVTQSPTHLIKTRGQQATLRCSPISGHTSVYWYQQALGLGLQFLLWYDEGEERNRGNFPPRFSGRQFPNYSSELNVNALELEDSALYLCASTPYSGGQINTEAFFGQGTRLTVV.

This chain links TRBV5-1 with TRBJ1-2; the D gene is possibly TRBD1 (5 bases). V was shortened by 1 base and J by 6 bases, with 13 bases between the two germline ends. Per germline, CDR1 SGHRS and CDR2 YFSETQ. The CDR3 spans 14 residues. The CDR3 loop reads CASSLYRGDDGYTF. DNA for the CDR3: TGCGCCAGCAGCTTGTATCGGGGGGATGATGGCTACACCTTC. The full variable domain, its missing parts supplied by reference TRBV5-1 and TRBJ1-2, is KAGVTQTPRYLIKTRGQQVTLSCSPISGHRSVSWYQQTPGQGLQFLFEYFSETQRNKGNFPGRFSGRQFSNSRSEMNVSTLELGDSALYLCASSLYRGDDGYTFGSGTRLTVV.

Of note for this clone: The junction shows a germline mismatch at one end, possibly a read error. J is TRBJ1-5 and V is TRBV5-6, with 10 bases fitting TRBD1. CDR1 SGHDT and CDR2 YYEEEE come from the germline V gene. This CDR3 spans 13 amino acids. CDR3 sequence: CASSVGRLGTGDF. CDR3 nucleotide sequence: TGTGCCAGCAGCGTTGGGAGACTGGGGACAGGGGATTTT.

This clone was counted once. CDR3 DNA: TGCAGCGCTAGAGACAGCGCGAACACCGGGGAGCTGTTTTTT. It translates to CSARDSANTGELFF. The chain carries TRBV29-1 and TRBJ2-2, with a possible D match to TRBD1 (5 bases). Trimming removed 7 bases at V and 0 bases at J, with 12 bases between. CDR1 SQVTM and CDR2 ANQGSEA come from the germline V gene. This CDR3 has 14 amino acids.

J is TRBJ1-1 and V is TRBV19, with a possible D match to TRBD1 (6 bases). Germline V gives CDR1 LNHDA, CDR2 SQIVND (reference sequence). The V gene lost 4 bases and the J gene lost 2 bases, with 11 bases spanning the gap. The CDR3 has 14 amino acids. The CDR3 DNA follows: TGTGCCAGTAGTACCGGGACATATAACACTGAAGCTTTCTTT. This codes for CASSTGTYNTEAFF.

In its sample, this clone was seen a few times. The chain has TRBV2 and TRBJ1-1; 8 nucleotides match TRBD1. The CDR3 has 15 amino acids. Per the germline V gene, CDR1 is SNHLY and CDR2 is FYNNEI. J was trimmed by 4 bases and V by 4 bases; bases with no gene match: 8. CDR3 nucleotide sequence: TGTGCCAGCAGTGGTCCCCCAGGGGGCCTCACTGAAGCTTTCTTT. Amino acids: CASSGPPGGLTEAFF.

The rearrangement joins TRBV12-2 to TRBJ1-5. TRBV12-2 represents a pseudogene. The CDR3 runs to 16 residues. The CDR3 DNA reads as TGTGCAAGTCGCTTAGTCGGGGTACAGCTTCGTCAGCCCCAGCATTTT. Amino acids: CASRLVGVQLRQPQHF.

The chain uses TRBV7-9 and TRBJ2-7; 8 positions agree with TRBD1. V trimming: 5 bases; J trimming: 2 bases; junction bases outside the gene matches: 5. This CDR3 spans 14 amino acids. Germline CDR1 and CDR2: SEHNR and FQNEAQ (reference sequence). CDR3 sequence reads: CASSPRTGPYEQYF. The CDR3 bases are TGTGCCAGCAGCCCTCGGACAGGGCCCTACGAGCAGTACTTC. Based on the CDR3 plus reference TRBV7-9 and TRBJ2-7, the full variable domain is DTGVSQNPRHKITKRGQNVTFRCDPISEHNRLYWYRQTLGQGPEFLTYFQNEAQLEKSRLLSDRFSAERPKGSFSTLEIQRTEQGDSAMYLCASSPRTGPYEQYFGPGTRLTVT.

V usage is TRBV27 and J usage is TRBJ1-5; D possibly corresponds to TRBD1 (6 bases). Trimming took 6 bases from V and 5 from J, leaving 14 bases between them. CDR1 MNHEY and CDR2 SMNVEV come from the germline V gene (reference sequence). The CDR3 consists of 14 residues. CDR3 coding DNA: TGTGCCAGCAGCTTGACAGGTATACATCAGCCCCAGCATTTT. Amino acid sequence: CASSLTGIHQPQHF.

The chain carries TRBV30 and TRBJ1-1, with TRBD1 matching 8 bases. The V segment lost 0 bases and the J segment 5 bases; nucleotides outside the gene matches: 5. CDR3 length: 14 amino acids. CDR1 is GTSNPN, CDR2 SVGIG, per germline (reference sequence). This CDR3 is CAWSVAGGGTEAFF. CDR3 nucleotide sequence: TGTGCCTGGAGTGTGGCAGGGGGCGGTACTGAAGCTTTCTTT.

This rearrangement joins TRBV5-1 to TRBJ2-7, with D perhaps matching TRBD2 (5 bases). CDR1 is SGHRS, CDR2 YFSETQ, per germline. CDR3 length equals 13 residues. With 4 bases removed from V and 2 bases from J, the gap between germline ends came to 10 bases. The CDR3 DNA follows: TGCGCCAGCAGCGTCGACGGGACCTACGAGCAGTACTTC. This sequence encodes CASSVDGTYEQYF. The whole variable domain, filled in from reference TRBV5-1 and TRBJ2-7, reads KAGVTQTPRYLIKTRGQQVTLSCSPISGHRSVSWYQQTPGQGLQFLFEYFSETQRNKGNFPGRFSGRQFSNSRSEMNVSTLELGDSALYLCASSVDGTYEQYFGPGTRLTVT.

The chain is built from TRBV6-6 and TRBJ1-2, with unresolved D. Germline assignment: CDR1 MNHNY and CDR2 SVGAGI (reference sequence). V was clipped by 2 bases and J by 1 base, with 5 bases between them. This CDR3 region has 13 residues. DNA of the CDR3: TGTGCCAGCAGTTACGAGGGTAACTATGGCTACACCTTC. Its protein product is CASSYEGNYGYTF.

This clone was picked up one time. At one boundary the junction diverges from the germline segment, which might be a read error. J is TRBJ1-2 and V is TRBV6-5; 7 bases are shared with TRBD1. This CDR3 has 13 amino acids. CDR1 and CDR2 from the germline V gene are MNHEY and SVGAGI. This CDR3 is CASSAPTGFGCTF. The CDR3 bases are TGTGCCAGCAGTGCGCCGACAGGGTTTGGCTGCACCTTC.